The 20 T cell receptor beta chains in this list originate from one sample, sequenced in a study of cytomegalovirus exposure and HLA in healthy donors. PCR employed 60 Vbeta and 13 Jbeta primers. Generated by immunoSEQ multiplex PCR, the TCRdb table keeps only in-frame clones and is missing some. The sample yields around 130,000 clones, about 76% seen once. Input material: PBMCs. The source of these receptors is a man aged 35-49 years in good health and CMV-seropositive.

This rearrangement joins TRBV29-1 to TRBJ2-5, with D perhaps matching TRBD1 (6 bases). The CDR3 extends over 13 amino acids. CDR1 and CDR2 (germline): SQVTM, ANQGSEA. Trimming removed 4 bases at V and 5 bases at J, with 14 bases between. The CDR3 here is CSVVQGLGETQYF. DNA for the CDR3: TGCAGCGTTGTACAGGGCTTGGGGGAGACCCAGTACTTC.

The chain carries TRBV6-5 and TRBJ1-1, with D hard to call. Germline lookup yields CDR1 MNHEY and CDR2 SVGAGI. The CDR3 contains 12 residues. Trimming removed 4 bases from V and 10 bases from J, with 13 bases in between. CDR3 region: CASSSRLGRAFF. The CDR3 DNA follows: TGTGCCAGCAGTTCCCGACTTGGGAGAGCTTTCTTT.

The V gene is TRBV7-9, the J gene TRBJ1-3; maybe TRBD1 (5 bases). Per the germline V gene, CDR1 is SEHNR and CDR2 is FQNEAQ (reference sequence). This CDR3 region has 14 residues. V lost 5 bases to trimming and J lost 1 base, with 9 bases between them. The CDR3 loop reads CASSPGLSGNTIYF. CDR3 nucleotides: TGTGCCAGCAGCCCGGGACTTTCTGGAAACACCATATATTTT.

Only a few counts were recorded for this clone. V and J are TRBV19 and TRBJ1-1; 8 bases align to TRBD1. Germline CDR1 is LNHDA and CDR2 is SQIVND (reference sequence). The CDR3 length is 15 residues. J was trimmed by 5 bases and V by 5 bases; bases with no gene match: 10. The CDR3 is CASSGINRGGTEAFF. The CDR3 region has the DNA TGTGCCAGTAGTGGTATTAACAGGGGGGGGACTGAAGCTTTCTTT.

This chain connects TRBV7-6 to TRBJ2-1; a weak D match, TRBD2 (6 bases). Germline V gene sequence: CDR1 SGHVS, CDR2 FNYEAQ. The CDR3 runs 15 residues. Trimming shortened V by 4 bases and J by 7 bases, and 17 bases separated the two germline ends. CDR3 in DNA: TGTGCCAGCAGCTCCCGACCTGGGGGGATAAATGAGCAGTTCTTC. Translating gives CASSSRPGGINEQFF. The full variable domain, in which reference TRBV7-6 and TRBJ2-1 provide the parts outside the CDR3, is GAGVSQSPRYKVTKRGQDVALRCDPISGHVSLYWYRQALGQGPEFLTYFNYEAQQDKSGLPNDRFSAERPEGSISTLTIQRTEQRDSAMYRCASSSRPGGINEQFFGPGTRLTVL.

The chain is built from TRBV6-5 and TRBJ2-5; D may be TRBD2 (6 bases). The CDR3 length is 14 residues. V gave up 0 bases and J gave up 10 bases, with 15 bases separating them. From germline, CDR1 is MNHEY and CDR2 SVGAGI. CDR3 sequence (DNA): TGTGCCAGCAGTTACTCGAATCCCCGAGCGGGCCAGTACTTC. Translating it yields CASSYSNPRAGQYF.

The chain uses TRBV29-1 and TRBJ2-3, with 8 bases lining up with TRBD2. This CDR3 spans 17 amino acids. The germline V gene has CDR1 SQVTM and CDR2 ANQGSEA. Trimming cost V 1 base and J 1 base; bases outside gene matches: 10. The CDR3 DNA sequence: TGCAGCGTTGAAGGGCCCCCCGGACTAGCTGGCACAGATACGCAGTATTTT. This gives the protein CSVEGPPGLAGTDTQYF.

The J gene is TRBJ1-5, the V gene TRBV2; TRBD1 aligns across 8 bases. The CDR3 has 16 residues. Germline V gene lookup returns CDR1 SNHLY and CDR2 FYNNEI. With 5 bases clipped from V and 7 bases from J, the junction kept 13 bases outside the gene matches. The CDR3 DNA reads TGTGCCAGCAGTCCCCTTCCCCAGGGGGCCAGGCAGCCCCAGCATTTT. As protein: CASSPLPQGARQPQHF. The variable domain in full, with the rest retrieved from reference TRBV2 and TRBJ1-5, is EPEVTQTPSHQVTQMGQEVILRCVPISNHLYFYWYRQILGQKVEFLVSFYNNEISEKSEIFDDQFSVERPDGSNFTLKIRSTKLEDSAMYFCASSPLPQGARQPQHFGDGTRLSIL.

The J gene is TRBJ1-1, the V gene TRBV28; 7 bases line up with TRBD1. The J segment lost 4 bases and the V segment lost 4 bases, leaving 9 bases of the junction unmatched. Germline loops: CDR1 MDHEN, CDR2 SYDVKM. CDR3 length equals 15 residues. This CDR3 reads CASSSTGDAGTEAFF. The CDR3 DNA sequence: TGTGCCAGCAGTTCCACAGGGGACGCGGGCACTGAAGCTTTCTTT.

The V and J genes are TRBV27 and TRBJ1-3; D gene ambiguous. The germline V and J ends were trimmed by 6 bases and 2 bases, with 17 bases remaining between them. The CDR3 covers 16 residues. CDR1 and CDR2 from the germline V gene are MNHEY and SMNVEV (reference sequence). CDR3 DNA sequence: TGTGCCAGCAGCCCCCGACGATTCGGGGCTGGAAACACCATATATTTT. Translation gives CASSPRRFGAGNTIYF.

The chain has TRBV10-3 and TRBJ2-3; possible D gene TRBD1, 5 bases. The CDR3 loop spans 14 amino acids. Germline assignment: CDR1 ENHRY and CDR2 SYGVKD. The V and J ends lost 8 bases and 2 bases respectively, with 14 bases between them. CDR3 region: CAIGARNFTDTQYF. The DNA for the CDR3 is TGTGCCATCGGGGCTAGAAACTTCACAGATACGCAGTATTTT.

This clone has a handful of counts. The chain carries TRBV11-3 and TRBJ2-5; TRBD1 might be the D (6 bases). In germline, CDR1 is SGHNT, CDR2 YENEEA. This CDR3 comprises 17 residues. V was shortened by 1 base and J by 3 bases, with 18 bases between the two germline ends. The chain's CDR3 is CASSLGKAGTLKETQYF. The CDR3 bases are TGTGCCAGCAGCTTAGGGAAAGCCGGGACACTAAAAGAGACCCAGTACTTC.

The count of this clone is one. The V and J genes are TRBV10-3 and TRBJ2-3, with D possibly being TRBD2 (5 bases). This CDR3 spans 13 amino acids. Trimming removed 7 bases from V and 0 bases from J, with 8 bases in between. The V gene's germline CDR1 is ENHRY and CDR2 SYGVKD. The chain's CDR3 is CAIKGGSTDTQYF. Here the CDR3 DNA reads TGTGCCATCAAAGGCGGGAGCACAGATACGCAGTATTTT.

This chain connects TRBV11-2 to TRBJ2-3, with 8 bases identical to TRBD2. In germline, CDR1 is SGHAT, CDR2 FQNNGV. The CDR3 has 18 residues. After removal of 6 bases from V and 5 bases from J, the junction contained 19 bases not matched to a gene. The CDR3 loop reads CASSWKPRSGTRGDTQYF. CDR3 DNA: TGTGCCAGCAGTTGGAAGCCCCGCTCCGGGACTAGGGGAGATACGCAGTATTTT.

The V and J genes are TRBV11-2 and TRBJ1-1; TRBD1 is a possible D gene (5 bases). Germline assignment: CDR1 SGHAT and CDR2 FQNNGV. Trimming removed 6 bases at V and 1 base at J, with 9 bases between. This CDR3 contains 13 residues. CDR3 residues: CASSWGTNTEAFF. The CDR3 nucleotides read TGTGCCAGCAGTTGGGGCACGAACACTGAAGCTTTCTTT.

Points on this clone: At one end, the junction sequence differs from germline, possibly due to a read error. The chain employs TRBV6-1 and TRBJ1-2; D is undetermined. The V gene's germline CDR1 is MNHNS and CDR2 SASEGT. The CDR3 covers 14 residues. In DNA form, the CDR3 reads TGTGCCAGCAGTGGGACGAATGAGGGCTATGGCCACACCTTC. This gives the protein CASSGTNEGYGHTF.

This chain connects TRBV28 to TRBJ1-1; D call uncertain. Per the germline V gene, CDR1 is MDHEN and CDR2 is SYDVKM. The CDR3 runs 14 residues. V was cut by 1 base and J by 7 bases, with 13 bases left in between. In DNA form, the CDR3 reads TGTGCCAGCAGTTTATCCGAACCAAACGGTGAAGCTTTCTTT. It encodes CASSLSEPNGEAFF.

V is TRBV10-3 and J is TRBJ1-5; D is perhaps TRBD1 (6 bases). Trimming left V 4 bases short and J 1 base short, with 8 bases between. Germline V CDR1 and CDR2: ENHRY, SYGVKD. The length of the CDR3 is 14 residues. The CDR3: CAISGQESNQPQHF. DNA for the CDR3: TGTGCCATCAGTGGACAGGAAAGCAATCAGCCCCAGCATTTT.

J is TRBJ2-1 and V is TRBV6-4, with 8 nucleotides matching TRBD2. Germline V lookup: CDR1 MRHNA, CDR2 SNTAGT. The V segment lost 3 bases and the J segment 5 bases; nucleotides outside the gene matches: 6. There are 15 residues in the CDR3. The CDR3 DNA sequence: TGTGCCAGCAGTGAAACCGGGACTAGAAACAATGAGCAGTTCTTC. Encoded protein: CASSETGTRNNEQFF.

The chain employs TRBV27 and TRBJ1-1; 7 bases agree with TRBD1. CDR3 length equals 15 residues. CDR1 is MNHEY, CDR2 SMNVEV, per germline (reference sequence). V trimming: 4 bases; J trimming: 1 base; junction bases outside the gene matches: 6. For the CDR3, the DNA is TGTGCCAGCAGTTCAAGGTCAGGGGGGAACACTGAAGCTTTCTTT. Its translation: CASSSRSGGNTEAFF.